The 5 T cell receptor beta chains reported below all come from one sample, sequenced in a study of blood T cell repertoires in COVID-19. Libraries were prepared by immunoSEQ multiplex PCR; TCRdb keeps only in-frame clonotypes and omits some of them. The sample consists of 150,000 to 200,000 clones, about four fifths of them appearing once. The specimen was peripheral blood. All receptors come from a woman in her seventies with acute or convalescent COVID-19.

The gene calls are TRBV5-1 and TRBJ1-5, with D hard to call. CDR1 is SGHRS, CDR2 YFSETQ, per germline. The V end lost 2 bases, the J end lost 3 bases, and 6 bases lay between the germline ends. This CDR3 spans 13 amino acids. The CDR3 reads CASSLSLNQPQHF. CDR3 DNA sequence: TGCGCCAGCAGCTTAAGCCTCAATCAGCCCCAGCATTTT.

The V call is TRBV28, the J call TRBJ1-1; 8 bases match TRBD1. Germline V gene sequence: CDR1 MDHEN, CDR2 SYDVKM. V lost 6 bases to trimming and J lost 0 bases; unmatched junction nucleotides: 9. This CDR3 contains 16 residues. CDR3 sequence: CASSPLTGALNTEAFF. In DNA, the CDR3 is TGTGCCAGCAGCCCCCTGACAGGGGCACTGAACACTGAAGCTTTCTTT.

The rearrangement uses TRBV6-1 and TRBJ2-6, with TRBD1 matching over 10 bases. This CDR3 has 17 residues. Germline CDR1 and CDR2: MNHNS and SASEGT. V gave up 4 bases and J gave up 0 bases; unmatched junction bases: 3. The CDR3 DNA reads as TGTGCCAGCAGTGCGACAGGGGGCGCCTCTGGGGCCAACGTCCTGACTTTC. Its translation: CASSATGGASGANVLTF.

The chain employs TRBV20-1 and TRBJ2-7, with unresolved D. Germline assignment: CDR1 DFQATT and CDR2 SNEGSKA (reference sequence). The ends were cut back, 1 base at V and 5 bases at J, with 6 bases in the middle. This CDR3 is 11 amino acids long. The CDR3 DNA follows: TGCAGTGCTAGAGTACTCGACGAGCAGTACTTC. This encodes CSARVLDEQYF.

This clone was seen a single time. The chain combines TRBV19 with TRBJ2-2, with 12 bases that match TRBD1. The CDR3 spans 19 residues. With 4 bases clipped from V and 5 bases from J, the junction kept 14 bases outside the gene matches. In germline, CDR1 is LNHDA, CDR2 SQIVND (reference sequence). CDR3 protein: CASSRSSPGTGGKTGELFF. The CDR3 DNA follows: TGTGCCAGTAGTAGATCAAGCCCCGGGACAGGGGGCAAAACCGGGGAGCTGTTTTTT.